A selection of T cell receptor beta chains follows, all from one sample in a study of blood T cells in healthy people across ages. One entry per CDR3 protein results from TCRdb running MiXCR on the 5' RACE reads. The repertoire holds roughly 830,000 distinct CDR3 sequences, with around two thirds as singletons. The sequenced material came from blood. The receptors were gathered from a man between 25 and 39 years old in good health. CDR3s include the opening cysteine and the closing phenylalanine or tryptophan. A D gene is named only where the DNA matches it firmly. Rows may omit the clone size; those that give it use once, few, many or a size class.

TRBJ2-5	.	TRBV24-1	TRBD1	TGTGCCACCAGTGACCCTGGACAGGGGGGAGAAGAGACCCAGTACTTC	CATSDPGQGGEETQYF
TRBJ2-3	.	TRBV27	.	TGTGCCAGCAGTTTATCGATTGGGGAGCGAGATACGCAGTATTTT	CASSLSIGERDTQYF
TRBJ1-2	.	TRBV6-5	.	TGTGCCAGCAGCCAGGACAGTTACTATGGCTACACCTTC	CASSQDSYYGYTF
TRBJ2-3	.	TRBV2	.	TGTGCCAGCGGACGAGGTACGCAGTATTTT	CASGRGTQYF
TRBJ2-5	.	TRBV25-1	TRBD1	TGTGCCAGCAGTGACCACAGGGGCCAAGAGACCCAGTACTTC	CASSDHRGQETQYF
TRBJ2-3	.	TRBV6-1	.	TGTGCCAGCAGTGGGTTTGGCTCGGATGCGCAGTATTTT	CASSGFGSDAQYF
TRBJ1-2	.	TRBV5-1	.	TGCGCCAGCAGCTTGGAGGGGTCAAAAGGCTACACCTTC	CASSLEGSKGYTF
TRBJ1-6	.	TRBV9	TRBD1	TGTGCCAGCAGCTACAGCCCGGGACAGAATTCACCCCTCCACTTT	CASSYSPGQNSPLHF
TRBJ2-3	.	TRBV7-2	TRBD2	TGTGCCAGCAGCTTAGGCGGGGGGGTAACACGCACAGATACGCAGTATTTT	CASSLGGGVTRTDTQYF
TRBJ2-1	.	TRBV9	.	TGTGCCAGCAGCGTAGTGGCAGCCGGTAGGGAAAATGAGCAGTTCTTC	CASSVVAAGRENEQFF
TRBJ2-7	.	TRBV6-5	.	TGTGCCAGCAGGCCCGGAAGGTCCGGGTTCTACGAGCAGTACTTC	CASRPGRSGFYEQYF
TRBJ2-7	.	TRBV20-1	.	TGCAGTGCTAGTCGAGGGTTGTACGAGCAGTACTTC	CSASRGLYEQYF
TRBJ2-3	once	TRBV24-1	.	TGTGCCACCAGTGCCCTCGGGGTGACGGGGGGCACAGATACGCAGTATTTT	CATSALGVTGGTDTQYF
TRBJ2-1	few	TRBV29-1	.	TGCAGCGTTCTACAGGGAGTAAATGAGCAGTTCTTC	CSVLQGVNEQFF
TRBJ1-1	once	TRBV15	.	TGTGCCACCAGCACCCGCGACGGGTACACTGAAGGTTTCTTT	CATSTRDGYTEGFF
TRBJ1-2	.	TRBV29-1	.	TGCAGCGGTTCCTGGGGGGATTATGGCTACACCTTC	CSGSWGDYGYTF
TRBJ2-1	few	TRBV7-9	TRBD1	TGTGCCAGCAGGTCGGGTACCGGGACAGGGAGTGAGCAGTTCTTC	CASRSGTGTGSEQFF
TRBJ2-7	few	TRBV5-5	TRBD1	TGTGCCAGCAGCGAATTACCGGGACAGGGGTCCTACGAGCAGTACTTC	CASSELPGQGSYEQYF
TRBJ2-5	.	TRBV5-8	.	TGTGCCAGCAGCTTGGCAGGGGATCTAGGAGAGACCCAGTACTTC	CASSLAGDLGETQYF
TRBJ2-5	few	TRBV10-3	.	TGTGCCATCAGCGCCAAACAGGGAGGGCAGTACTTC	CAISAKQGGQYF
TRBJ1-1	.	TRBV4-3	TRBD1	TGCGCCAGCAGCCAAGACCACAGGGGGGACACTGAAGCTTTCTTT	CASSQDHRGDTEAFF
TRBJ1-2	.	TRBV29-1	.	TGCAGCGTTGTCGACAGTTCTAACTATGGCTACACCTTC	CSVVDSSNYGYTF
TRBJ2-1	.	TRBV29-1	TRBD2	TGCAGCGTTCGAACTAGCGGGAAGGGATTCTCCTACAATGAGCAGTTCTTC	CSVRTSGKGFSYNEQFF
TRBJ2-7	.	TRBV20-1	.	TGCAGTGCTAGAGTCCTGGACTCTAGTGGGTGGGATAGTGGGTACTTC	CSARVLDSSGWDSGYF
TRBJ2-5	.	TRBV11-2	.	TGTGCCAGCAGCTTAGACCGGGCCAGGAACCAAGAGACCCAGTACTTC	CASSLDRARNQETQYF
TRBJ2-2	once	TRBV10-3	TRBD1	TGTGCCATACAGGGGGCAAACGGGGAGCTGTTTTTT	CAIQGANGELFF
TRBJ2-1	.	TRBV7-3	.	TGTGCCAGCAGCTTAATACCTAACAATGAGCAGTTCTTC	CASSLIPNNEQFF
TRBJ2-1	.	TRBV5-1	TRBD2	TGCGCCAGCAGCCTCGAGCGGGGTAGCTCCTACGATGAGCAGTTCTTC	CASSLERGSSYDEQFF
TRBJ2-3	.	TRBV4-3	.	TGCGCCAGCGCCCAAGATACTACAGGGCTCACAGATACGCAGTATTTT	CASAQDTTGLTDTQYF